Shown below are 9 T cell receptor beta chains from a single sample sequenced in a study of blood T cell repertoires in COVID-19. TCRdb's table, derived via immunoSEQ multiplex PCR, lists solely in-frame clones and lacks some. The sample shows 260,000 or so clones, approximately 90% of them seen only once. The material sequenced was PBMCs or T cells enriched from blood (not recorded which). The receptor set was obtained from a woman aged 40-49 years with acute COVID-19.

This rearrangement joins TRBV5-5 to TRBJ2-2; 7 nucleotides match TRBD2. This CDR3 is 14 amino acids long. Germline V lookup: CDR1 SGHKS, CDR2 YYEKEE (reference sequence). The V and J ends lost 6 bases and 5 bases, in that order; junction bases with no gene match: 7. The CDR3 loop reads CASTGLAATGELFF. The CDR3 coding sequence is TGTGCCAGCACAGGGCTAGCGGCGACCGGGGAGCTGTTTTTT.

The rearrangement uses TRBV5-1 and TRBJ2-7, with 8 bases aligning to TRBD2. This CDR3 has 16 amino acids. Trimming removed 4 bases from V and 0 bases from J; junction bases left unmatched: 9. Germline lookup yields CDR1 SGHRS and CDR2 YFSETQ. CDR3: CASSPNHGRDSYEQYF. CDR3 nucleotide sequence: TGCGCCAGCAGCCCGAACCACGGGAGGGACTCCTACGAGCAGTACTTC.

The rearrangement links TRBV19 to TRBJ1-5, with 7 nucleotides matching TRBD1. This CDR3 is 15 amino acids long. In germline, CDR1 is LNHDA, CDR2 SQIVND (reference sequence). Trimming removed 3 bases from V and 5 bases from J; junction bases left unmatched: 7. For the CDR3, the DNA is TGTGCCAGTAGTATCACAGGGGAGGAGGATCAGCCCCAGCATTTT. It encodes CASSITGEEDQPQHF. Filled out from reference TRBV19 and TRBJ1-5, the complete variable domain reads DGGITQSPKYLFRKEGQNVTLSCEQNLNHDAMYWYRQDPGQGLRLIYYSQIVNDFQKGDIAEGYSVSREKKESFPLTVTSAQKNPTAFYLCASSITGEEDQPQHFGDGTRLSIL.

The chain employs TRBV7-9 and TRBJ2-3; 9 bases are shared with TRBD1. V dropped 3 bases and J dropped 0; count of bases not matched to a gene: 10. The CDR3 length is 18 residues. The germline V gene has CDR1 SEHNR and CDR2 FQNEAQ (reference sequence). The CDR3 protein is CASSLDHWTGDSTDTQYF. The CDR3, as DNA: TGTGCCAGCAGCTTGGACCACTGGACAGGGGATAGCACAGATACGCAGTATTTT.

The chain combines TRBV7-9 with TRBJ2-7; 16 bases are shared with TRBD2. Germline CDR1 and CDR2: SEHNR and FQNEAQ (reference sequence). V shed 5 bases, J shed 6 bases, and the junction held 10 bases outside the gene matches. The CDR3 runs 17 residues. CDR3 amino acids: CASSTGLAGGPRGEQYF. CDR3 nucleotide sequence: TGTGCCAGCAGCACGGGACTAGCGGGAGGGCCACGGGGCGAGCAGTACTTC. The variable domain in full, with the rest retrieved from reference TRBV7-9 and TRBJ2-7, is DTGVSQNPRHKITKRGQNVTFRCDPISEHNRLYWYRQTLGQGPEFLTYFQNEAQLEKSRLLSDRFSAERPKGSFSTLEIQRTEQGDSAMYLCASSTGLAGGPRGEQYFGPGTRLTVT.

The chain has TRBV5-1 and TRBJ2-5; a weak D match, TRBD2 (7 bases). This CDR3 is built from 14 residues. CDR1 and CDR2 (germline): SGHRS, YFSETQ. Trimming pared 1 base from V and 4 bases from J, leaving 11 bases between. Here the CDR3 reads CASSLRGGGETQYF. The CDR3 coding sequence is TGCGCCAGCAGCTTGAGGGGGGGCGGAGAGACCCAGTACTTC.

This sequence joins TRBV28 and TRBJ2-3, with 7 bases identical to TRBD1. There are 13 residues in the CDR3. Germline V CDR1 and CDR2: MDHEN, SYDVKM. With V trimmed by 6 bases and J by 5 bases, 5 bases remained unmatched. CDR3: CASSQTGVDTQYF. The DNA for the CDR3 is TGTGCCAGCAGCCAAACAGGGGTAGATACGCAGTATTTT.

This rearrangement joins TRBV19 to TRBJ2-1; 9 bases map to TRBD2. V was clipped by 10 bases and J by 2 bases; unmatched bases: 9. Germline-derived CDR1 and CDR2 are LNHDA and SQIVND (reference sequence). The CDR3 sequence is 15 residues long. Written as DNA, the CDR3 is TGTGCCACCAGTATCAGCGGGGGGACCTACAATGAGCAGTTCTTC. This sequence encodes CATSISGGTYNEQFF.

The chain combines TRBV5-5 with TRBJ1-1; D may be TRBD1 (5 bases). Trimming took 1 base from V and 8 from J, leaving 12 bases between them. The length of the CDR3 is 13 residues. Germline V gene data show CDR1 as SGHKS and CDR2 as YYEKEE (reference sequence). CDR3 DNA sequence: TGTGCCAGCAGCTTGAGGGCAGGGCTAGAAGCTTTCTTT. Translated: CASSLRAGLEAFF.